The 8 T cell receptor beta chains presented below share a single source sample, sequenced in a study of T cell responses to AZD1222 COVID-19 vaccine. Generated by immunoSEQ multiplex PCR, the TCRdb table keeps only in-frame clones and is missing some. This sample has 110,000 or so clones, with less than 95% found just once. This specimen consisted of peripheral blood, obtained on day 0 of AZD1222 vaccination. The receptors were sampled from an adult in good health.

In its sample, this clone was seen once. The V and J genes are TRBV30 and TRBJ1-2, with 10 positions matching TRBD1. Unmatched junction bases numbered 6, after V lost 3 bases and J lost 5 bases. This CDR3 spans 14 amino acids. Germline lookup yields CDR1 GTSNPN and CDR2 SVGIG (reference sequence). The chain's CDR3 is CAWSPGQGSYGYTF. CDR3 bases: TGTGCCTGGAGCCCGGGACAGGGGTCTTATGGCTACACCTTC.

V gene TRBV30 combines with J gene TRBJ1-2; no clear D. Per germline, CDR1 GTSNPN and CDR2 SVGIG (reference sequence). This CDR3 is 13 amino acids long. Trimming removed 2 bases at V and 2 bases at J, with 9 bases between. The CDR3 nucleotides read TGTGCCTGGAGTCCGGAACGGAACTATGGCTACACCTTC. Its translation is CAWSPERNYGYTF.

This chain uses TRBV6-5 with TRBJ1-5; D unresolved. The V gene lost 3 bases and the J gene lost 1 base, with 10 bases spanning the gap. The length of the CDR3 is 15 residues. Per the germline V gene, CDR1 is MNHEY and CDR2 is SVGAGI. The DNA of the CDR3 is TGTGCCAGCAGTTATTCGCTGGGGAGCAATCAGCCCCAGCATTTT. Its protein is CASSYSLGSNQPQHF.

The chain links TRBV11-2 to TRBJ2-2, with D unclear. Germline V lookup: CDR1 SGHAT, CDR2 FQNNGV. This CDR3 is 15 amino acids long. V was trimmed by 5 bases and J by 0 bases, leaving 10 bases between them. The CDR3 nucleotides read TGTGCCAGCAGCGGTGACATAACGAACACCGGGGAGCTGTTTTTT. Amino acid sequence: CASSGDITNTGELFF.

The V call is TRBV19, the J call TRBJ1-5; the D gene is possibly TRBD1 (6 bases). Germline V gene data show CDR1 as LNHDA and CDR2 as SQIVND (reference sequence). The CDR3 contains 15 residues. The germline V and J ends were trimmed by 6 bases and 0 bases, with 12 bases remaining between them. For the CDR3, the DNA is TGTGCCAGTAGGGTGGGACATTATAGCAATCAGCCCCAGCATTTT. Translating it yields CASRVGHYSNQPQHF.

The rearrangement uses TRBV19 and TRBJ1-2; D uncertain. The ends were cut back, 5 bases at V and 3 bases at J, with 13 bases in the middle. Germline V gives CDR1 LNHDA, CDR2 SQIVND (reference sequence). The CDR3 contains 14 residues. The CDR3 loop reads CASSEGHWDYGYTF. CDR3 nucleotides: TGTGCCAGTAGTGAGGGCCACTGGGACTATGGCTACACCTTC.

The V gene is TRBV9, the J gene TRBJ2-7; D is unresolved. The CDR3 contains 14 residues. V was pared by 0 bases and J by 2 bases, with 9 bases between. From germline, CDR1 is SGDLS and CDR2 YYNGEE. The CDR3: CASSVEAETYEQYF. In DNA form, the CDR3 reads TGTGCCAGCAGCGTAGAGGCGGAAACCTACGAGCAGTACTTC.

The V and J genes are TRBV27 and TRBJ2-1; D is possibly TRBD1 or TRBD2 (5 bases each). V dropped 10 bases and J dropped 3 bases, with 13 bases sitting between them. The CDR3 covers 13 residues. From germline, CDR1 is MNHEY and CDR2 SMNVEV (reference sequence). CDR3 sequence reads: CATRQGVYNEQFF. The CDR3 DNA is TGTGCCACCCGGCAGGGAGTCTACAATGAGCAGTTCTTC.